This note documents a single T cell receptor (beta chain) sequence. No antigen is known for it. The data are from a study of response to subunit inactivated influenza vaccine. Overall study results and limits: It was the authors' suggestion that each seasonal influenza vaccination recruits few new T cells.

The V segment lost 0 bases and the J segment 3 bases; nucleotides outside the gene matches: 3. Per the germline V gene, CDR1 is SGDLS and CDR2 is YYNGEE. The CDR3 covers 17 residues. MiXCR, run by TCRdb on the RT-PCR reads, gives a single entry per CDR3 protein. This sample has roughly 790,000 distinct CDR3 sequences, with approximately 21% found just once. This sample comprised PBMCs from blood, obtained about 5 days after vaccination. The chain links TRBV9 to TRBJ2-6; 10 positions agree with TRBD2. This TCR came from a man between 45 and 60 years old who received an inactivated influenza vaccine. The CDR3 sequence is CASSVGSGRYGANVLTF. CDR3 nucleotide sequence: TGTGCCAGCAGCGTAGGTAGCGGGAGGTATGGGGCCAACGTCCTGACTTTC. The full variable domain, in which reference TRBV9 and TRBJ2-6 provide the parts outside the CDR3, is DSGVTQTPKHLITATGQRVTLRCSPRSGDLSVYWYQQSLDQGLQFLIQYYNGEERAKGNILERFSAQQFPDLHSELNLSSLELGDSALYFCASSVGSGRYGANVLTFGAGSRLTVL.